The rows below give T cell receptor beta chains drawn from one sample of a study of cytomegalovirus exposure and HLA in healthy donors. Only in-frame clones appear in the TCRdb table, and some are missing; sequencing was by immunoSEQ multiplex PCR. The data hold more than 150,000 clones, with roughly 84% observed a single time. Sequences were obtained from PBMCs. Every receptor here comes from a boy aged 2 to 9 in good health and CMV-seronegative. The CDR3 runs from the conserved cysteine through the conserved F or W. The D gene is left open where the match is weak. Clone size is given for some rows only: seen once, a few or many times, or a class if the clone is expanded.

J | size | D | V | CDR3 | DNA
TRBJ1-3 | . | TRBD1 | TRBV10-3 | CAISEGDRAGNTIYF | TGTGCCATCAGTGAGGGGGACAGGGCCGGAAACACCATATATTTT
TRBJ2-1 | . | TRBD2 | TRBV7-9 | CASSLPPGLAFDEQFF | TGTGCCAGCAGCTTGCCGCCGGGACTAGCATTCGATGAGCAGTTCTTC
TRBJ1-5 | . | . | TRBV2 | CASSAGRSNQPQHF | TGTGCCAGCAGTGCGGGTAGGAGCAATCAGCCCCAGCATTTT
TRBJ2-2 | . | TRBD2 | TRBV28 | CASSPSTSGRTRTGELFF | TGTGCCAGCAGCCCTAGTACTAGCGGGAGAACTCGCACCGGGGAGCTGTTTTTT
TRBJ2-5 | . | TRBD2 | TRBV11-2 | CASSFPRLAGDRTQYF | TGTGCCAGCAGCTTCCCCAGACTAGCGGGAGACCGCACCCAGTACTTC
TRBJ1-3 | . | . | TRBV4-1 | CASSQWESLGSRHHSSGNTIYF | TGCGCCAGCAGCCAATGGGAATCTTTGGGGAGCCGACACCATTCCTCTGGAAACACCATATATTTT
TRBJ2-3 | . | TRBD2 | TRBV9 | CASSRTSATDTQYF | TGTGCCAGCAGCAGGACTAGCGCCACAGATACGCAGTATTTT
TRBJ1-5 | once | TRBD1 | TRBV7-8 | CASSTRTGRDQPQHF | TGTGCCAGCAGCACACGGACAGGGAGAGATCAGCCCCAGCATTTT
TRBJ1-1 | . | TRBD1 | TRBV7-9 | CASSLGQQNTEAFF | TGTGCCAGCAGCCTGGGACAGCAGAACACTGAAGCTTTCTTT
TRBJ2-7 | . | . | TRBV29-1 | CSVQDKTSYEQYF | TGCAGCGTTCAGGACAAAACCTCCTACGAGCAGTACTTC
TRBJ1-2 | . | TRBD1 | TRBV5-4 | CASGRTGTNYGYTF | TGTGCCAGCGGACGGACAGGGACTAACTATGGCTACACCTTC
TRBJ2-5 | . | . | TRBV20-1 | CSAQGGETQYF | TGCAGTGCTCAGGGGGGTGAGACCCAGTACTTC
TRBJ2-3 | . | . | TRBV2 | CVRRSGSTDTQYF | TGTGTCAGAAGGAGCGGAAGCACAGATACGCAGTATTTT
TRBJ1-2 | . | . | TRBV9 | CASSSPGLGVYGYTF | TGTGCCAGCAGCTCCCCGGGACTAGGAGTATATGGCTACACCTTC
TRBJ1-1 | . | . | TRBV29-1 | CSVETGTEAFF | TGCAGCGTTGAGACAGGTACTGAAGCTTTCTTT
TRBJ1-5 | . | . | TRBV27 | CASSLWGGPYGRQPQHF | TGTGCCAGCAGTTTATGGGGCGGACCTTATGGGCGTCAGCCCCAGCATTTT
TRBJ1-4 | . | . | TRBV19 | CASRGRTNEKLFF | TGTGCCAGTAGGGGGCGGACTAATGAAAAACTGTTTTTT
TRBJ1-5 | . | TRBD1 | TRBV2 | CASSPGRGKASSNQPQHF | TGTGCCAGCAGTCCGGGCAGGGGGAAGGCAAGTAGCAATCAGCCCCAGCATTTT
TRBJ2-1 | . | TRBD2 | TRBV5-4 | CASRVLAGASSYNEQFF | TGTGCCAGCAGAGTACTAGCGGGAGCCAGTTCCTACAATGAGCAGTTCTTC
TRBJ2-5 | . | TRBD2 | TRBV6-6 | CASSLAGSGGGETQYF | TGTGCCAGCAGCCTGGCGGGTAGCGGGGGTGGGGAGACCCAGTACTTC
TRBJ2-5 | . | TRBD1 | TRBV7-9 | CASSALGQEYQETQYF | TGTGCCAGCAGCGCGCTGGGACAGGAGTACCAAGAGACCCAGTACTTC
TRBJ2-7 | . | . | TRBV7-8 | CASSLIQGSGSSYEQYF | TGTGCCAGCAGCTTAATTCAAGGGAGCGGAAGCTCCTACGAGCAGTACTTC
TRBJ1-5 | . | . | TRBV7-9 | CASSQGNAGDDQPQHF | TGTGCCAGCAGCCAAGGGAACGCGGGGGACGATCAGCCCCAGCATTTT
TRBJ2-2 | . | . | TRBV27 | CASSFGTGELFF | TGTGCCAGCAGTTTCGGCACCGGGGAGCTGTTTTTT
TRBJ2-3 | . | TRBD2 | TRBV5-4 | CASSSKTSGHYTDTQYF | TGTGCCAGCAGCTCAAAGACTAGCGGACATTACACAGATACGCAGTATTTT
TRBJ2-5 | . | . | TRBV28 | CASSFSPGPQYF | TGTGCCAGCAGTTTTTCCCCGGGTCCCCAGTACTTC
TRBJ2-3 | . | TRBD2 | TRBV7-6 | CASSRLAGGLYAQYF | TGTGCCAGCAGTCGACTAGCGGGAGGGCTCTATGCCCAGTATTTT
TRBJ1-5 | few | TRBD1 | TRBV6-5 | CASSYSRQGDQPQHF | TGTGCCAGCAGTTACTCGAGACAGGGAGATCAGCCCCAGCATTTT
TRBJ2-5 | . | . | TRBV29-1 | CSVPGGGQETQYF | TGCAGCGTCCCAGGAGGCGGCCAAGAGACCCAGTACTTC
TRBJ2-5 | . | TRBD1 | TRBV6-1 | CASFPGQGRTQYF | TGTGCCAGCTTCCCTGGACAGGGTAGGACCCAGTACTTC
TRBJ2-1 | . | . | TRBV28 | CASSAMGGGEQFF | TGTGCCAGCAGTGCCATGGGAGGGGGTGAGCAGTTCTTC
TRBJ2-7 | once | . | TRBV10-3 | CATEEGSHEQYF | TGTGCCACCGAGGAGGGTTCCCACGAGCAGTACTTC
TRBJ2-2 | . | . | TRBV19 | CASSIRQDTGELFF | TGTGCCAGTAGTATTAGGCAGGACACCGGGGAGCTGTTTTTT
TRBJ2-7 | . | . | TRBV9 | CASSAGEGGGLRVSEQYF | TGTGCCAGCAGCGCCGGAGAGGGCGGGGGCCTTAGGGTGAGCGAGCAGTACTTC
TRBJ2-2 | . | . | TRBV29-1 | CSVEPSDRGRPNTGELFF | TGCAGCGTTGAACCGTCGGACAGAGGACGGCCGAACACCGGGGAGCTGTTTTTT
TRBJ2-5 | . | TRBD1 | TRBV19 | CASSRDRNQETQYF | TGTGCCAGTAGTCGGGACAGGAACCAAGAGACCCAGTACTTC
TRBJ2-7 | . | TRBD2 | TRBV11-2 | CASSLGFPSGRSYEQYF | TGTGCCAGCAGCTTAGGTTTCCCTAGCGGGAGATCGTACGAGCAGTACTTC
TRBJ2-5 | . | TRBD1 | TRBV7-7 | CASSNTLRGLQETQYF | TGTGCCAGCAGCAACACCCTCAGGGGGCTTCAAGAGACCCAGTACTTC
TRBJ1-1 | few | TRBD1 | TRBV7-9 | CASSEYQGAATEAFF | TGTGCCAGCAGCGAATATCAGGGGGCGGCCACTGAAGCTTTCTTT
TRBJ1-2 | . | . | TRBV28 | CASLPRANYGYTF | TGTGCCAGCCTACCAAGAGCTAACTATGGCTACACCTTC
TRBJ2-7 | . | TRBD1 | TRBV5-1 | CASSLGGDRGYEQYF | TGCGCCAGCAGCTTGGGGGGGGACAGGGGCTACGAGCAGTACTTC
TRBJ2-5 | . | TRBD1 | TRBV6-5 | CASSYDRGQETQYF | TGTGCCAGCAGTTACGACAGGGGACAAGAGACCCAGTACTTC
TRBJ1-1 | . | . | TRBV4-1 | CASSQDRQAFYTEAFF | TGCGCCAGCAGCCAAGATAGACAGGCCTTTTACACTGAAGCTTTCTTT
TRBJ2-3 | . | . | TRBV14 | CASSQIPPGYTDTQYF | TGTGCCAGCAGCCAAATCCCCCCGGGATACACAGATACGCAGTATTTT
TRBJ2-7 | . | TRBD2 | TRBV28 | CASRVAGAGGKQYF | TGTGCCAGCAGAGTAGCGGGAGCGGGGGGGAAGCAGTACTTC
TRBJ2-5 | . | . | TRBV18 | CASSPGAQETQYF | TGTGCCAGCTCACCGGGCGCCCAAGAGACCCAGTACTTC
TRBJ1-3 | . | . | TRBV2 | CASSGWGPGNTIYF | TGTGCCAGCAGTGGTTGGGGGCCTGGAAACACCATATATTTT
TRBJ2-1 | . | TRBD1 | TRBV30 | CAWSAGTGIKEQFF | TGTGCCTGGAGTGCCGGGACAGGTATAAAGGAGCAGTTCTTC
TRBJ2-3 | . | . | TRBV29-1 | CSVISSTDTQYF | TGCAGCGTTATATCTAGCACAGATACGCAGTATTTT
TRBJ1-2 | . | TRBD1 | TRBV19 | CASSLTGANYGYTF | TGTGCCAGTAGTTTGACAGGGGCAAACTATGGCTACACCTTC
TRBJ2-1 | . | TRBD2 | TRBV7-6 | CASSVFAGRVSYNEQFF | TGTGCCAGCAGCGTATTTGCAGGGAGGGTGTCCTACAATGAGCAGTTCTTC
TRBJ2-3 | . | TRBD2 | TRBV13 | CASSAELLAGMADTQYF | TGTGCCAGCAGCGCTGAATTACTAGCGGGGATGGCGGATACGCAGTATTTT
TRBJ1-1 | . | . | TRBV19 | CASSISEGIRMNTEAFF | TGTGCCAGTAGTATTTCAGAGGGAATCAGGATGAACACTGAAGCTTTCTTT